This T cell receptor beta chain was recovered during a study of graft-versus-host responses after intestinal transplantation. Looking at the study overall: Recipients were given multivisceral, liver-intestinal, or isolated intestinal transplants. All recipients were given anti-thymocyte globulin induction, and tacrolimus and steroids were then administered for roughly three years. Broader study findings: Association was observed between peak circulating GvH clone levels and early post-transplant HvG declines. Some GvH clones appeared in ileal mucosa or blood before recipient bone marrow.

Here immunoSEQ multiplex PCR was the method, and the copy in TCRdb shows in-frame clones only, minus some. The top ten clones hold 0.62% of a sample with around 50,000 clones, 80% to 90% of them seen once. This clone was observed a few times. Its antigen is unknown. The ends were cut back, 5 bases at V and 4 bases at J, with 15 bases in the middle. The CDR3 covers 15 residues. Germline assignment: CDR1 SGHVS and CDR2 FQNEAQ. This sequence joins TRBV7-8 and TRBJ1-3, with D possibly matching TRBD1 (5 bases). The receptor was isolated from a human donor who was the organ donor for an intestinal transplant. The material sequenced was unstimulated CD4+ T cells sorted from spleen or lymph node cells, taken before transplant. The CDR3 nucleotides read TGTGCCAGCAGCGGGGGGGTTCTGGGAGGAAACACCATATATTTT. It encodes CASSGGVLGGNTIYF.